This T cell receptor (beta chain) was recorded in a study of blood T cell repertoires in COVID-19. Original processing methods: Amplifying reference gene primers gave estimates of nucleated cell counts. Repertoires were generated with immunoSEQ multiplex PCR, while TCRdb's copy carries only in-frame clones and drops some. For V, J and clone size, that table is used; D and trimming come from the DNA. The sample has approximately 210,000 clones, about four fifths seen once; the top ten hold 8.9%. Everyone who took part was about 18 to 90 years old, and they came from about 25 US areas. Participants were placed into cohorts based on the clinical history they reported. The CDR3 sequence is 16 residues long.

Sequencing used PBMCs or T cells enriched from blood (not recorded which). The chain combines TRBV21-1 with TRBJ2-3; the table names TRBD2, a call not compared with the DNA. TRBV21-1 is listed as a pseudogene. This TCR came from a woman aged 45 to 65 with acute COVID-19. This CDR3 is CASKGPGGGGTDTQYF. CDR3 DNA sequence: TGTGCCAGCAAGGGTCCAGGAGGTGGCGGGACAGATACGCAGTATTTT.